These 19 T cell receptor beta chains originate from one sample sequenced in a study of T cell responses to AZD1222 COVID-19 vaccine (TCRdb year 2021). The time point label on this specimen signifies: baseline before first vaccination. Receptor amplification or capture employed the immunoSEQ multiplex PCR assay. Not all clones reach the TCRdb copy of this immuneACCESS table, which keeps in-frame sequences only. Checked studies attribute under half of the gap to unresolved V genes and leave the rest unexplained. Here the sample has about 120,000 clones; approximately 93% occur a single time. The leading ten clones occupy about 3% of the sample. Sample: peripheral blood, taken on day 0 of AZD1222 vaccination. All receptors derive from an adult in good health.

This rearrangement joins TRBV7-8 to TRBJ1-4, with a tentative D call TRBD1 (6 bases). Germline V gene lookup returns CDR1 SGHVS and CDR2 FQNEAQ. This CDR3 has 15 residues. Trimming took off 3 bases at V and 10 bases at J, with 18 bases between the two ends. DNA for the CDR3: TGTGCCAGCAGCTTGGAAGCGGGGGCCTACCCAAAACTGTTTTTT. Protein: CASSLEAGAYPKLFF.

The chain joins TRBV5-1 to TRBJ2-1; D is perhaps TRBD2 (6 bases). This CDR3 comprises 13 residues. In germline, CDR1 is SGHRS, CDR2 YFSETQ. V lost 4 bases and J 8 bases, leaving 13 bases between the germline ends. In DNA, the CDR3 is TGCGCCAGCAGCCGGGAGATGACCGATGAGCAGTTCTTC. As protein: CASSREMTDEQFF.

The rearrangement links TRBV18 to TRBJ2-2, with a tentative D call TRBD1 (6 bases). Germline V gene sequence: CDR1 KGHSH, CDR2 LQKENI. The length of the CDR3 is 16 residues. V was trimmed by 0 bases and J by 0 bases, leaving 8 bases between them. In DNA form, the CDR3 reads TGTGCCAGCTCACCACCTTCAGGGGCGAACACCGGGGAGCTGTTTTTT. Translation: CASSPPSGANTGELFF.

This clone was counted a single time. The V call is TRBV4-1, the J call TRBJ1-6, with a tentative D call TRBD1 (5 bases). The germline gives CDR1 MGHRA, CDR2 YSYEKL. V lost 0 bases and J lost 10, with 13 bases in between. The CDR3 has 15 residues. DNA of the CDR3: TGCGCCAGCAGCCAAGAGTGGGGGAGAGGATCACCCCTCCACTTT. It specifies CASSQEWGRGSPLHF.

The chain combines TRBV2 with TRBJ2-7; D remains unclear. This CDR3 has 11 amino acids. Per germline, CDR1 SNHLY and CDR2 FYNNEI. Trimming stripped 7 bases from V and 2 bases from J, with 6 bases between. CDR3 region: CASTPAYEQYF. DNA for the CDR3: TGTGCCAGCACCCCGGCCTACGAGCAGTACTTC.

V gene TRBV9 combines with J gene TRBJ1-1; D call uncertain. V lost 2 bases, J lost 4 bases, and 9 bases lay in between. CDR3 size: 13 residues. In germline, CDR1 is SGDLS, CDR2 YYNGEE. This CDR3 reads CASSVPQSTEAFF. The CDR3 DNA reads TGTGCCAGCAGCGTCCCCCAATCCACTGAAGCTTTCTTT. The whole variable domain, remainder taken from reference TRBV9 and TRBJ1-1, is DSGVTQTPKHLITATGQRVTLRCSPRSGDLSVYWYQQSLDQGLQFLIQYYNGEERAKGNILERFSAQQFPDLHSELNLSSLELGDSALYFCASSVPQSTEAFFGQGTRLTVV.

The chain has TRBV27 and TRBJ1-6; D remains ambiguous. Germline CDR1 is MNHEY and CDR2 is SMNVEV (reference sequence). The CDR3 has 14 amino acids. With 3 bases removed from V and 2 bases from J, the gap between germline ends came to 5 bases. The CDR3 protein is CASSLGTYNSPLHF. The CDR3 DNA follows: TGTGCCAGCAGTTTGGGGACCTATAATTCACCCCTCCACTTT.

J is TRBJ2-7 and V is TRBV3-1 (or the pseudogene TRBV3-2); 12 positions agree with TRBD1. CDR1 and CDR2 (germline): LGHDT, YNNKEL (reference sequence). The CDR3 length is 15 residues. V lost 3 bases, J lost 4 bases, and 4 bases stayed unmatched. This CDR3 is CASSHPGQGAYEQYF. The CDR3 DNA follows: TGTGCCAGCAGCCACCCGGGACAGGGGGCTTACGAGCAGTACTTC.

V is TRBV5-1 and J is TRBJ2-7; 11 bases agree with TRBD2. CDR1 is SGHRS, CDR2 YFSETQ, per germline. V lost 0 bases to trimming and J lost 4 bases; unmatched junction nucleotides: 6. The CDR3 contains 16 residues. In DNA form, the CDR3 reads TGCGCCAGCAGCTTGGATCTTGCTAGCGGGAGGTACGAGCAGTACTTC. Protein: CASSLDLASGRYEQYF. Supplemented by reference TRBV5-1 and TRBJ2-7, the full variable domain reads KAGVTQTPRYLIKTRGQQVTLSCSPISGHRSVSWYQQTPGQGLQFLFEYFSETQRNKGNFPGRFSGRQFSNSRSEMNVSTLELGDSALYLCASSLDLASGRYEQYFGPGTRLTVT.

V usage is TRBV5-5 and J usage is TRBJ1-3; D call uncertain. V was cut by 3 bases and J by 2 bases, with 9 bases left in between. Per the germline V gene, CDR1 is SGHKS and CDR2 is YYEKEE (reference sequence). This CDR3 has 14 residues. The CDR3 is CASSWTTPGNTIYF. The CDR3 nucleotides are TGTGCCAGCAGCTGGACGACGCCTGGAAACACCATATATTTT.

The CDR3 region is CASSIDPRRSYEQYF. The CDR3 DNA sequence: TGTGCCAGTAGTATAGATCCGAGGAGGAGCTACGAGCAGTACTTC. The chain couples TRBV19 to TRBJ2-7; D is perhaps TRBD2 (5 bases). Germline V gene data show CDR1 as LNHDA and CDR2 as SQIVND (reference sequence). The CDR3 has 15 amino acids. V gave up 0 bases and J gave up 3 bases, with 12 bases separating them.

This clone was detected once. The gene calls are TRBV2 and TRBJ1-4; perhaps TRBD1 as D (5 bases). Trimming left V 3 bases short and J 10 bases short, with 12 bases between. Germline V gives CDR1 SNHLY, CDR2 FYNNEI. There are 13 residues in the CDR3. CDR3 amino acids: CASSDRLGGKLFF. DNA for the CDR3: TGTGCCAGCAGTGACCGTTTGGGGGGAAAACTGTTTTTT.

The V gene is TRBV28, the J gene TRBJ1-3; D gene unclear. The V gene's germline CDR1 is MDHEN and CDR2 SYDVKM. The CDR3 length is 15 residues. Trimming shortened V by 5 bases and J by 2 bases, and 13 bases separated the two germline ends. CDR3 DNA sequence: TGTGCCAGCAGTCCCACATGGCAGACTGGAAACACCATATATTTT. Translation gives CASSPTWQTGNTIYF.

The chain recombines TRBV30 with TRBJ2-7; D is ambiguous. V lost 0 bases, J lost 6 bases, and 9 bases lay in between. CDR1 and CDR2 (germline): GTSNPN, SVGIG (reference sequence). This CDR3 is 12 amino acids long. CDR3 coding DNA: TGTGCCTGGAGTGTACTCCGTTCCGAGCAGTACTTC. As protein: CAWSVLRSEQYF.

This clone has a single count. The CDR3 DNA reads TGTGCCAGCAGCGCCAATACTAACTATGGCTACACCTTC. It specifies CASSANTNYGYTF. The chain carries TRBV11-2 and TRBJ1-2; D not resolved. This CDR3 spans 13 amino acids. CDR1 and CDR2 (germline): SGHAT, FQNNGV. V was cut by 5 bases and J by 0 bases, with 7 bases left in between.

This clone was detected only a few times. J is TRBJ1-1 and V is TRBV10-3, with 8 positions matching TRBD1. V shed 10 bases and J 13 bases; nucleotides not matched to a gene: 14. CDR1 is ENHRY and CDR2 is SYGVKD in the germline V gene. The CDR3 covers 12 residues. This CDR3 reads CATQATGAKGFF. The CDR3 DNA follows: TGTGCCACCCAGGCGACAGGGGCTAAGGGTTTCTTT.

The count of this clone is one. The chain links TRBV28 to TRBJ1-4, with TRBD1 as a possible D gene (6 bases). The CDR3 contains 15 residues. V was clipped by 6 bases and J by 7 bases, with 18 bases between them. The germline gives CDR1 MDHEN, CDR2 SYDVKM. The DNA for the CDR3 is TGTGCCAGCAGGCCGGGGGCTCAGGGCGGTGAAAAACTGTTTTTT. This gives the protein CASRPGAQGGEKLFF.

This clone came up once. J is TRBJ2-6 and V is TRBV5-1; 7 bases align to TRBD1. Germline V gene lookup returns CDR1 SGHRS and CDR2 YFSETQ. V was pared by 4 bases and J by 0 bases, with 7 bases of the junction left unmatched. The CDR3 sequence is 17 residues long. The CDR3 sequence: CASSQGQESSGANVLTF. CDR3 in DNA: TGCGCCAGCAGCCAAGGACAGGAAAGCTCTGGGGCCAACGTCCTGACTTTC.

This clone came up once. The chain is built from TRBV19 and TRBJ2-2; unclear D gene. CDR3 length equals 14 residues. Germline V gene sequence: CDR1 LNHDA, CDR2 SQIVND (reference sequence). V was shortened by 6 bases and J by 0 bases, with 8 bases between the two germline ends. CDR3: CASSPTTNTGELFF. The CDR3 nucleotides are TGTGCCAGTAGCCCGACAACGAACACCGGGGAGCTGTTTTTT.